The rows below give T cell receptor beta chains drawn from one sample of a study of blood T cell repertoires in COVID-19. Clones were read by immunoSEQ multiplex PCR, and TCRdb kept only the in-frame ones, dropping some. This repertoire shows over 85,000 clones, 88% found once; its top ten account for about 8%. Input material: peripheral blood. Source of these receptors: a woman aged 70-85 years with acute or convalescent COVID-19. CDR3s include the opening cysteine and the closing phenylalanine or tryptophan. A D gene is named only where the DNA matches it firmly. Clone size appears in some rows only: once, few, many, or a class for an expanded clone.

v_gene,abundance,j_gene,d_gene,CDR3aa,CDR3nt
TRBV6-6,NA,TRBJ2-5,NA,CASSYSKMEGETQYF,TGTGCCAGCAGTTACTCGAAGATGGAGGGGGAGACCCAGTACTTC
TRBV2,NA,TRBJ1-5,NA,CASSEGGQPNQPQHF,TGTGCCAGCAGTGAGGGCGGACAGCCCAATCAGCCCCAGCATTTT
TRBV2,NA,TRBJ2-1,NA,CASSEDSSYNEQFF,TGTGCCAGCAGCGAGGACAGCTCCTACAATGAGCAGTTCTTC
TRBV10-2,once,TRBJ2-2,NA,CASSVGLTGYTGELFF,TGCGCCAGCAGTGTGGGCTTAACAGGGTACACCGGGGAGCTGTTTTTT
TRBV29-1,NA,TRBJ2-3,NA,CSGLELVTDTQYF,TGCAGCGGACTAGAATTGGTCACAGATACGCAGTATTTT
TRBV9,NA,TRBJ2-7,NA,CASSVVEHEQYF,TGTGCCAGCAGCGTAGTAGAACACGAGCAGTACTTC
TRBV28,NA,TRBJ2-1,NA,CASSFQNEQFF,TGTGCCAGCAGTTTTCAGAATGAGCAGTTCTTC
TRBV27,NA,TRBJ1-2,NA,CASSLSKGFAGAGDGYTF,TGTGCCAGCAGTTTATCCAAAGGGTTTGCGGGGGCCGGGGATGGCTACACCTTC
TRBV7-2,NA,TRBJ2-5,TRBD1,CASGQGGTQYF,TGTGCCTCAGGACAGGGGGGGACCCAGTACTTC
TRBV5-4,NA,TRBJ2-7,NA,CASSLPDRGYEQYF,TGTGCCAGCAGCTTGCCCGACAGAGGCTACGAGCAGTACTTC
TRBV6-6,NA,TRBJ1-1,NA,CASSYSWGAEAFF,TGTGCCAGCAGTTACTCTTGGGGAGCTGAAGCTTTCTTT
TRBV2,NA,TRBJ1-2,NA,CASSLQGQNYGYTF,TGTGCCAGCAGTCTCCAGGGCCAGAACTATGGCTACACCTTC
TRBV3-1/TRBV3-2,NA,TRBJ2-3,TRBD2,CASSQDLTSGRGNTQYF,TGTGCCAGCAGCCAAGATTTGACTAGCGGGAGGGGGAATACGCAGTATTTT
TRBV5-1,NA,TRBJ1-6,NA,CASSFQGTPNSPLHF,TGCGCCAGCAGCTTTCAGGGGACCCCGAACTCACCCCTCCACTTT
TRBV6-2/TRBV6-3,NA,TRBJ2-5,TRBD2,CASSRSGVLETQYF,TGTGCCAGCAGCCGTAGCGGGGTTTTAGAGACCCAGTACTTC
TRBV29-1,once,TRBJ2-3,TRBD2,CSVRTSGMTDTQYF,TGCAGCGTTAGGACTAGCGGGATGACAGATACGCAGTATTTT
TRBV20-1,NA,TRBJ2-1,NA,CSASRLYEQFF,TGCAGTGCTAGTAGACTATATGAGCAGTTCTTC
TRBV19,once,TRBJ1-5,TRBD1,CASMGPGQGNQPQHF,TGTGCCAGTATGGGGCCGGGACAGGGCAATCAGCCCCAGCATTTT
TRBV6-5,few,TRBJ2-2,NA,CASTRGQLNTGELFF,TGTGCCAGCACTAGAGGACAGCTAAACACCGGGGAGCTGTTTTTT
TRBV5-1,NA,TRBJ1-1,NA,CASSLTGGTNTEAFF,TGCGCCAGCAGCTTAACCGGAGGGACGAACACTGAAGCTTTCTTT
TRBV7-9,NA,TRBJ1-5,NA,CASDVRTASTPSNQPQHF,TGTGCCAGCGATGTAAGGACAGCCAGCACCCCTAGCAATCAGCCCCAGCATTTT
TRBV6-5,NA,TRBJ2-5,TRBD2,CASSLTSAGETQYF,TGTGCCAGCAGCCTGACTAGCGCGGGGGAGACCCAGTACTTC